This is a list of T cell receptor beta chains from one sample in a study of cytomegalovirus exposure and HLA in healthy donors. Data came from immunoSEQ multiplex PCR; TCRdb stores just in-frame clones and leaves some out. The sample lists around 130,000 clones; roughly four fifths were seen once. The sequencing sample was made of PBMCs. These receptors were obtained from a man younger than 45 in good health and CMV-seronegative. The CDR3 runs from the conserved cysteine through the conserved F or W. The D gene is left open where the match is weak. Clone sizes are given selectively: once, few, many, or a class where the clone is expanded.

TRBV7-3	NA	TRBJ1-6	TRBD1	TGTGCCAGCAGCACGACAGGGGGGAATTCACCCCTCCACTTT	CASSTTGGNSPLHF
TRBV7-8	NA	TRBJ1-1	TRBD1	TGTGCCAGCAGCTTATATTGGACAGGCACTGAAGCTTTCTTT	CASSLYWTGTEAFF
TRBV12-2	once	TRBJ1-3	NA	TGTGCAAGTCGCTTAGCGAACCTCGCCGACAGGAGCTCTGGAAACACCATATATTTT	CASRLANLADRSSGNTIYF
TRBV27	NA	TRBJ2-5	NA	TGTGCCAGCAGACCTCGCGGACTAAAAGAGACCCAGTACTTC	CASRPRGLKETQYF
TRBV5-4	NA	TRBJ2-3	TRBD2	TGTGCCAGCAGCTTAGGACTAGCGAGGGGCACAGATACGCAGTATTTT	CASSLGLARGTDTQYF
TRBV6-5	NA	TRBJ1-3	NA	TGTGCCAGCAGTTCGACAACACCTGACTCTGGAAACACCATATATTTT	CASSSTTPDSGNTIYF
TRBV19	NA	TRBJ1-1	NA	TGTGCCAGTAGCAAGGGGATCACTGAAGCTTTCTTT	CASSKGITEAFF
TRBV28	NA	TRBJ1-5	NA	TGTGCCAGCAGTTTAATTCACGGGGGCAATCAGCCCCAGCATTTT	CASSLIHGGNQPQHF
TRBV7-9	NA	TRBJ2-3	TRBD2	TGTGCCAGCAGTTCGGGACTAGCGGGAGGGAAGGGGTTGGCAGATACGCAGTATTTT	CASSSGLAGGKGLADTQYF
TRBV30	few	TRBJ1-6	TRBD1	TGTGCCTGGAGTGTGACAGGGGGTAATTCACCCCTCCACTTT	CAWSVTGGNSPLHF
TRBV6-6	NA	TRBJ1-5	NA	TGTGCCAGCAGTTTCCATGAGTATAGCAATCAGCCCCAGCATTTT	CASSFHEYSNQPQHF
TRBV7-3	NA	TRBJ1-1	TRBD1	TGTGCCAGCAGCTTAATCCCGGGACAGGGGATGAACACTGAAGCTTTCTTT	CASSLIPGQGMNTEAFF
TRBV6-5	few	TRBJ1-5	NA	TGTGCCAGCAGGCGGTGGGAGGGAAGCAATCAGCCCCAGCATTTT	CASRRWEGSNQPQHF
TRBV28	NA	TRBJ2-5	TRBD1	TGTGCCAGCAGTTCGGGACAGGGGGCTCGGGAGACCCAGTACTTC	CASSSGQGARETQYF
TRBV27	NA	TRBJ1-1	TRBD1	TGTGCCAGCAGCCCTAGGGGGCCTTCTTACACTGAAGCTTTCTTT	CASSPRGPSYTEAFF
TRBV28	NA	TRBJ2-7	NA	TGTGCCAGCAGTTTGCGGAACTACGAGCAGTACTTC	CASSLRNYEQYF
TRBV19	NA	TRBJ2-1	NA	TGTGCCAGTAGACGGGGGAGCTCCTACAATGAGCAGTTCTTC	CASRRGSSYNEQFF
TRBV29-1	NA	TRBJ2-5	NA	TGCAGCGTCGGGAACCTCCCCTTAGAGACCCAGTACTTC	CSVGNLPLETQYF
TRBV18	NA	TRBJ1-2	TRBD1	TGTGCCAGCGCCGCCGGGACAGGAGATAACTATGGCTACACCTTC	CASAAGTGDNYGYTF
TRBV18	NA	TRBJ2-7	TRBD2	TGTGCCAGCTCACCTGGGGCTAGCGGTCTAAACGAGCAGTACTTC	CASSPGASGLNEQYF
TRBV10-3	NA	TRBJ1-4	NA	TGTGCCATTAGGAGGGATAATGAAAAACTGTTTTTT	CAIRRDNEKLFF
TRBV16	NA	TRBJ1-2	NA	TGTGCCAGCAGCCCCCCCAGGCAGGGCTTTTATCCCGATGGCTACACCTTC	CASSPPRQGFYPDGYTF
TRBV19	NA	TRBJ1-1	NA	TGTGCCAGTCGGAGGGCTGGTATGAACACTGAAGCTTTCTTT	CASRRAGMNTEAFF
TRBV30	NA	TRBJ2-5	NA	TGTGCCTGGAGTGTACAATACAGTCGGGAGACCCAGTACTTC	CAWSVQYSRETQYF
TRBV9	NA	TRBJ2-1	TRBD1	TGTGCCAGCAGCGAGAGGGGGGACAGGGACAATGAGCAGTTCTTC	CASSERGDRDNEQFF
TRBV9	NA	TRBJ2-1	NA	TGTGCCAGCAGCGTAGTCGCAGGGATCAATGAGCAGTTCTTC	CASSVVAGINEQFF
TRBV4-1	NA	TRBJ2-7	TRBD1	TGCGCCAGCAGCCAAGTTGGGACAGGGGCGGGAGAGCAGTACTTC	CASSQVGTGAGEQYF
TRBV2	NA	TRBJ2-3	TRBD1	TGTGCCAGCAGTACGGGACAGGGGACAGATACGCAGTATTTT	CASSTGQGTDTQYF
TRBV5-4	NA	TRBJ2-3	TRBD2	TGTGCCAGCAGCTCCGTGAGACTAGCAACTGATACGCAGTATTTT	CASSSVRLATDTQYF
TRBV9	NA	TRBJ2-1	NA	TGTGCCAGCAGCGCCGTGTCGGACTTCTACAATGAGCAGTTCTTC	CASSAVSDFYNEQFF
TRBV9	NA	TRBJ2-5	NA	TGTGCCAGCTCGGGATCCCAAGAGACCCAGTACTTC	CASSGSQETQYF
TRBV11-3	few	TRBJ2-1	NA	TGTGCCAGCAGCCGAGATAGCGGTTACAATGAGCAGTTCTTC	CASSRDSGYNEQFF
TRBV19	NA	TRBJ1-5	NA	TGTGCCAGTAGTAGGACAGTTCCCAATCAGCCCCAGCATTTT	CASSRTVPNQPQHF
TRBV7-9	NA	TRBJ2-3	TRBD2	TGTGCCAGCAGCCCTGGGACTAGCGGGGGAGATACGCAGTATTTT	CASSPGTSGGDTQYF
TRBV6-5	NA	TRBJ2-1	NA	TGTGCCAGCAGCACAACAGGGTGGGGAGCAAATGAGCAGTTCTTC	CASSTTGWGANEQFF
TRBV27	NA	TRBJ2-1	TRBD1	TGTGCCAGCAGTTTCGGGGACAGGATCTACAATGAGCAGTTCTTC	CASSFGDRIYNEQFF
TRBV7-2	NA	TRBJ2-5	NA	TGTGCCAGCAGCTTAGGGCTAGAAACGACCGGGATGGAGACCCAGTACTTC	CASSLGLETTGMETQYF
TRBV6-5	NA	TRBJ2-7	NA	TGTGCCAGCAGTTACCAGGTAGCCTACGAGCAGTACTTC	CASSYQVAYEQYF
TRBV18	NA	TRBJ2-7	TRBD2	TGTGCCAGCTCCGACGGTGCTAGCGGGTTCTACGAGCAGTACTTC	CASSDGASGFYEQYF
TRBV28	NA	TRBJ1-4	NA	TGTGCCAGCAGTCCCCCTTGGGGGCGGATTGAAAAACTGTTTTTT	CASSPPWGRIEKLFF
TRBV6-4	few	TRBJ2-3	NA	TGTGCCAGCAGTGCGGGAGCCACAGATACGCAGTATTTT	CASSAGATDTQYF
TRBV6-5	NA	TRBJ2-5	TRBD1	TGTGCCAGCAGTCGGGACAGGCTGGAGACCCAGTACTTC	CASSRDRLETQYF
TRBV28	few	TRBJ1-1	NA	TGTGCCAGCAGTTTATACAGGGATCGGAGCACTGAAGCTTTCTTT	CASSLYRDRSTEAFF
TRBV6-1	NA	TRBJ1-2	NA	TGTGCCAGTTCCCCGGGGATAGGTCAAGGCTACACCTTC	CASSPGIGQGYTF
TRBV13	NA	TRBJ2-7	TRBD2	TGTGCCAGCAGCTTAGCCCCGGGACTAGCGTTGACCTACGAGCAGTACTTC	CASSLAPGLALTYEQYF
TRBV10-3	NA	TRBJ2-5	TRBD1	TGTGCCATCAGGCCCGGGACAGGCCTACAAGAGACCCAGTACTTC	CAIRPGTGLQETQYF
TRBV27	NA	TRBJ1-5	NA	TGTGCCAGCAGTCCCGGACAGCCCAATCAGCCCCAGCATTTT	CASSPGQPNQPQHF
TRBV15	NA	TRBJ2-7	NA	TGTGCCACCAGCGCCGCCCAGGGCTCCTACGAGCAGTACTTC	CATSAAQGSYEQYF